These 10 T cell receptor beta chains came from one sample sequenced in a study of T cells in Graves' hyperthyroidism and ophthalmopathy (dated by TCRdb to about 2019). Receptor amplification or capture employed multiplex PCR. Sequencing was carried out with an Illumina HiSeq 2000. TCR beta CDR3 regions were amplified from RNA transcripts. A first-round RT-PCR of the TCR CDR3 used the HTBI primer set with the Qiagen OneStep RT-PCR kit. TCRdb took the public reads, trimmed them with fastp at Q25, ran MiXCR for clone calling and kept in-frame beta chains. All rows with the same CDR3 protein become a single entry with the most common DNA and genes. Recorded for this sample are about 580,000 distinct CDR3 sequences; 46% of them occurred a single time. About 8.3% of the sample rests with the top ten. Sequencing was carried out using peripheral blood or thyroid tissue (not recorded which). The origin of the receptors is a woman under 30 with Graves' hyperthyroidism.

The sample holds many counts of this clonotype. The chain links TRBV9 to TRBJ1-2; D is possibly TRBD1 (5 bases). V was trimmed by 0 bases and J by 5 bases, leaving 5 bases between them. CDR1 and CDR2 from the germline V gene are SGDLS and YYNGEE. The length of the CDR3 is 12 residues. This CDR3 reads CASSVGGYGYTF. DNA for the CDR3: TGTGCCAGCAGCGTAGGGGGGTATGGCTACACCTTC.

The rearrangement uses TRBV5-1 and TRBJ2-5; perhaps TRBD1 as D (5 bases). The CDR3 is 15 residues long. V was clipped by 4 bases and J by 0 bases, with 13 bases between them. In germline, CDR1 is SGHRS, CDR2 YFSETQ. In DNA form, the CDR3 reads TGCGCCAGCAGCGTAGACAGAGGAAACCAAGAGACCCAGTACTTC. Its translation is CASSVDRGNQETQYF.

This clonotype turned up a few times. The CDR3 protein is CASSLEVSGLGDTQYF. The CDR3 DNA follows: TGTGCCAGCAGCTTGGAGGTTAGCGGGTTAGGAGATACGCAGTATTTT. The V call is TRBV5-5, the J call TRBJ2-3; 7 bases line up with TRBD2. Per germline, CDR1 SGHKS and CDR2 YYEKEE (reference sequence). CDR3 size: 16 residues. The V and J ends lost 0 bases and 5 bases, in that order; junction bases with no gene match: 9.

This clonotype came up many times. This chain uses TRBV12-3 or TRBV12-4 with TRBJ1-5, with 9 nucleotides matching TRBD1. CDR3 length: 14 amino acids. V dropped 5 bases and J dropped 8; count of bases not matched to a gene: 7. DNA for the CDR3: TGTGCCAGCAGTCCACAGGGGGCGAGGGAGCCCCAGCATTTT. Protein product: CASSPQGAREPQHF.

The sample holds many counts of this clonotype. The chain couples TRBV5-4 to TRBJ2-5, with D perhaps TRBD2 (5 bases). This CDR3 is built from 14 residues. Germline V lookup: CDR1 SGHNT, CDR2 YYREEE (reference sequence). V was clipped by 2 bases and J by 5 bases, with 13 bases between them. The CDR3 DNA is TGTGCCAGCAGCTTCGTTGGGAGTGGGGAGACCCAGTACTTC. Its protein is CASSFVGSGETQYF.

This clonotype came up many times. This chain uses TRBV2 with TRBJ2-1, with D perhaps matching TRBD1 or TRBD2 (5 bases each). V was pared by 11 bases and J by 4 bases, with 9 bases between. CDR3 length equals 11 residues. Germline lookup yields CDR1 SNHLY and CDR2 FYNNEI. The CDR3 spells CASRGYNEQFF. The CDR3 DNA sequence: TGTGCCTCGAGGGGTTACAATGAGCAGTTCTTC.

The CDR3 reads CASSGTGLIYGYTF. The CDR3 bases are TGTGCCAGCAGTGGGACAGGGCTTATATATGGCTACACCTTC. V gene TRBV12-3 or TRBV12-4 combines with J gene TRBJ1-2; 9 nucleotides align to TRBD1. The CDR3 runs 14 residues. Unmatched junction bases numbered 6, after V lost 5 bases and J lost 5 bases.

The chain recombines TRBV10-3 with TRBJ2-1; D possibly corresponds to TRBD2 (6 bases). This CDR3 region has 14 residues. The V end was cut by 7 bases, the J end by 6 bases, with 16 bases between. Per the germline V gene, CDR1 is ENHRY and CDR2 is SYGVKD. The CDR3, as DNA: TGTGCCATCACCGCGGGGCTAGAGGGCAATGAGCAGTTCTTC. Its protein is CAITAGLEGNEQFF.

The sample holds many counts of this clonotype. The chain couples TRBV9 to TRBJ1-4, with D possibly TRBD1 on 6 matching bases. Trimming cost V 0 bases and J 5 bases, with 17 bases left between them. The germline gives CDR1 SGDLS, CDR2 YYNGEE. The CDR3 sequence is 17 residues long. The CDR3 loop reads CASSVGERGDLNEKLFF. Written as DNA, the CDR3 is TGTGCCAGCAGCGTAGGAGAGAGGGGGGACCTAAATGAAAAACTGTTTTTT.

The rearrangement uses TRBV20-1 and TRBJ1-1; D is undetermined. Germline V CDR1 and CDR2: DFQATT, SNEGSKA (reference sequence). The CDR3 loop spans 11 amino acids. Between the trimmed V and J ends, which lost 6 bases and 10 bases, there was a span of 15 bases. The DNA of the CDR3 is TGCAGTGCAATGAAGAACGCGGGAGCTTTCTTT. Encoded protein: CSAMKNAGAFF.